The source of this T cell receptor (beta chain) is a study of shared clonotypes between healthy human individuals. The CDR3 totals 16 residues. The V gene lost 0 bases and the J gene lost 0 bases, with 8 bases spanning the gap. CDR1 and CDR2 (germline): LNHDA, SQIVND (reference sequence). The protocol was immunoSEQ multiplex PCR, while the TCRdb copy is restricted to in-frame clones and leaves out a portion. The data show around 1.6 million clones, with roughly 98% seen just once and about 0.45% held by the top ten. This clonotype was obtained from a young man in good health. This rearrangement joins TRBV19 to TRBJ2-2; D ambiguous. What was sequenced was naive CD4+ T cells sorted from blood. The subset here: CD45RA+ positively selected. CDR3 sequence reads: CASSIDHPPNTGELFF. The CDR3 nucleotides read TGTGCCAGTAGTATAGACCATCCCCCGAACACCGGGGAGCTGTTTTTT.